Shown below are 18 T cell receptor beta chains from a single sample sequenced in a study of T-cell memory formation after mild COVID-19. One entry per CDR3 protein, called by TCRdb with MiXCR from the 5' RACE reads. The sample has 25,000 to 30,000 distinct CDR3 sequences; around 12% are singletons. Sequenced material: PBMCs or a T cell subset sorted from them (not recorded which). The receptor set was obtained from an adult woman who had mild COVID-19 (a few samples of this study predate the infection). Cell type and time point are not known.

Many counts were recorded for this clonotype. The chain couples TRBV25-1 to TRBJ2-5; 7 nucleotides line up with TRBD1. There are 14 residues in the CDR3. The germline gives CDR1 MGHDK, CDR2 SYGVNS. V dropped 4 bases and J dropped 4; count of bases not matched to a gene: 6. CDR3: CASSVDRARETQYF. CDR3 bases: TGTGCCAGCAGTGTTGACAGGGCGCGAGAGACCCAGTACTTC.

The chain links TRBV7-8 to TRBJ2-7; D may be TRBD1 (5 bases). CDR1 and CDR2 (germline): SGHVS, FQNEAQ. Trimming left V 0 bases short and J 5 bases short, with 11 bases between. This CDR3 is 14 amino acids long. The CDR3 reads CASSLAGATDEQYF. In nucleotides, the CDR3 is TGTGCCAGCAGCTTAGCAGGGGCTACGGACGAGCAGTACTTC.

This clonotype was counted ten times or more. The J gene is TRBJ2-7, the V gene TRBV7-8; D is perhaps TRBD2 (7 bases). V dropped 7 bases and J dropped 3 bases, with 19 bases sitting between them. Germline assignment: CDR1 SGHVS and CDR2 FQNEAQ. CDR3 length equals 15 residues. CDR3 bases: TGTGCCAGCAACCCCCAAAAGAGGGGGGGCTACGAGCAGTACTTC. Translation: CASNPQKRGGYEQYF.

There are many counts of this clonotype. V and J are TRBV29-1 and TRBJ1-2, with 8 bases matching TRBD1. V was pared by 3 bases and J by 5 bases, with 5 bases of the junction left unmatched. CDR1 is SQVTM, CDR2 ANQGSEA, per germline. The CDR3 is 13 amino acids. The CDR3: CSVDRTGQYGYTF. As DNA, the CDR3 is TGCAGCGTTGACAGGACAGGGCAATATGGCTACACCTTC. Looking up the rest from reference TRBV29-1 and TRBJ1-2 gives the full variable domain: SAVISQKPSRDICQRGTSLTIQCQVDSQVTMMFWYRQQPGQSLTLIATANQGSEATYESGFVIDKFPISRPNLTFSTLTVSNMSPEDSSIYLCSVDRTGQYGYTFGSGTRLTVV.

This clonotype showed up many times. The chain couples TRBV4-1 to TRBJ1-1, with D perhaps TRBD1 (5 bases). Per germline, CDR1 MGHRA and CDR2 YSYEKL. The CDR3 runs to 17 residues. V was trimmed by 4 bases and J by 1 base, leaving 19 bases between them. The CDR3 is CASSPLVSGRANTEAFF. The CDR3, as DNA: TGCGCCAGCAGCCCCCTTGTGTCAGGGCGGGCGAACACTGAAGCTTTCTTT.

This clonotype has at least ten counts. The J gene is TRBJ2-4, the V gene TRBV13; D might be TRBD2 (5 bases). CDR3 length: 11 residues. Trimming shortened V by 5 bases and J by 11 bases, and 10 bases separated the two germline ends. Looked up from germline, CDR1 is PRHDT and CDR2 is FYEKMQ (reference sequence). The CDR3 loop is CASSLAGFQYF. The CDR3 nucleotides read TGTGCCAGCAGCCTAGCTGGTTTTCAGTACTTC.

This clonotype was counted at least ten times. The chain recombines TRBV7-8 with TRBJ1-3; 10 bases line up with TRBD1. Germline assignment: CDR1 SGHVS and CDR2 FQNEAQ. The CDR3 is 19 residues long. J gave up 5 bases and V 4 bases, and 17 bases lay outside the gene matches. CDR3 amino acids: CASSSSTGTGVGSRNTIYF. Here the CDR3 DNA reads TGTGCCAGCAGCTCATCTACCGGGACAGGGGTCGGCAGCAGAAACACCATATATTTT.

There are many counts of this clonotype. The genes are TRBV15 and TRBJ2-6; no firm D call. Trimming stripped 4 bases from V and 0 bases from J, with 7 bases between. The length of the CDR3 is 15 residues. The germline V gene encodes CDR1 LNHNV and CDR2 YYDKDF (reference sequence). CDR3 bases: TGTGCCACCAGCACTCCCCGCTCTGGGGCCAACGTCCTGACTTTC. Its protein is CATSTPRSGANVLTF.

This clonotype appeared many times. The V call is TRBV6-2 or TRBV6-3, the J call TRBJ2-4; 9 bases line up with TRBD2. CDR1 is MNHEY and CDR2 is SVGEGT in the germline V gene. The junction had 11 bases not matched to a gene; V was cut back by 10 bases and J by 1 base. This CDR3 spans 16 amino acids. CDR3 nucleotide sequence: TGTGCCACAGGGGGTAGCGGGAGTGTCGCCAAAAACATTCAGTACTTC. Its translation is CATGGSGSVAKNIQYF.

This clonotype was recorded at least ten times. The rearrangement uses TRBV6-2 or TRBV6-3 and TRBJ1-2, with 10 bases that match TRBD1. The V gene's germline CDR1 is MNHEY and CDR2 SVGEGT. The junction had 6 bases not matched to a gene; V was cut back by 8 bases and J by 3 bases. The CDR3 covers 14 residues. CDR3 sequence reads: CASSRQGADYGYTF. As DNA, the CDR3 is TGTGCCAGCTCCCGACAGGGGGCGGACTATGGCTACACCTTC.

This clonotype was seen repeatedly, ten times or more. This sequence joins TRBV5-1 and TRBJ2-3, with a tentative D call TRBD1 (7 bases). Germline CDR1 is SGHRS and CDR2 is YFSETQ. V was pared by 4 bases and J by 4 bases, with 22 bases between. CDR3 length: 17 amino acids. CDR3 nucleotide sequence: TGCGCCAGCAGCCTCGGGGGAACAGGGGATTATTCAGATACGCAGTATTTT. As protein: CASSLGGTGDYSDTQYF.

This clonotype has a count of ten or more. The chain carries TRBV6-2 or TRBV6-3 and TRBJ1-2; D uncertain. CDR3 length: 13 residues. Trimming shortened V by 7 bases and J by 4 bases, and 13 bases separated the two germline ends. Germline V CDR1 and CDR2: MNHEY, SVGEGT. The CDR3 nucleotides read TGTGCCAGCACCTCTAACAGCGGCTATGGCTACACCTTC. Translated, it gives CASTSNSGYGYTF.

This clonotype was seen many times. This chain connects TRBV25-1 to TRBJ2-7, with TRBD1 matching 9 bases. With V trimmed by 4 bases and J by 4 bases, 5 bases remained unmatched. The CDR3 runs to 14 residues. Germline loops: CDR1 MGHDK, CDR2 SYGVNS. Here the CDR3 DNA reads TGTGCCAGCAGTGTGGAACAGGGGGCGTACGAGCAGTACTTC. Residues: CASSVEQGAYEQYF.

This clonotype was seen only a few times. This sequence joins TRBV7-7 and TRBJ2-7; D gene unclear. This CDR3 spans 13 amino acids. CDR1 and CDR2 (germline): SSHAT, FNYEAQ (reference sequence). Deletions cut 1 base from V and 3 bases from J, with 7 bases between. The chain's CDR3 is CASSLGVNYEQYF. The CDR3, as DNA: TGTGCCAGCAGCTTAGGGGTCAACTACGAGCAGTACTTC.

The V and J genes are TRBV6-1 and TRBJ2-5; 9 positions agree with TRBD2. The CDR3 loop spans 16 amino acids. Losses at the gene ends were 4 bases for V and 2 bases for J; bases not matched to a gene: 8. Germline loops: CDR1 MNHNS, CDR2 SASEGT. CDR3 sequence: CASSGGSLAGQETQYF. In DNA, the CDR3 is TGTGCCAGCAGTGGAGGGTCTCTAGCGGGGCAAGAGACCCAGTACTTC.

The table lists this clonotype with many counts. This sequence joins TRBV5-8 and TRBJ1-5; the D gene is possibly TRBD1 (6 bases). In germline, CDR1 is SGHTS, CDR2 YDEGEE. The CDR3 contains 16 residues. The V and J ends lost 2 bases and 4 bases respectively, with 16 bases between them. Written as DNA, the CDR3 is TGTGCCAGCAGCTTTGTTACAGGGAGGGGAAATCAGCCCCAGCATTTT. It encodes CASSFVTGRGNQPQHF.

This clonotype was observed at least ten times. Germline is not matched at one junction end, which may reflect a read error. The chain uses TRBV7-7 and TRBJ1-5, with 7 nucleotides matching TRBD1. Germline loops: CDR1 SSHAT, CDR2 FNYEAQ (reference sequence). The CDR3 runs to 16 residues. The CDR3 sequence: CASSSGGPFNHQPQHF. CDR3 bases: TGTGCTAGCAGCTCAGGGGGACCGTTCAACCATCAGCCCCAGCATTTT.

The gene calls are TRBV7-9 and TRBJ2-5; D not resolved. The V end was cut by 8 bases, the J end by 0 bases, with 22 bases between. The CDR3 is made up of 17 amino acids. Germline CDR1 and CDR2: SEHNR and FQNEAQ (reference sequence). The CDR3 DNA reads TGTGCCAGCGGCCCCTCCCGCCGCTTTCGTGACCAAGAGACCCAGTACTTC. This translates into CASGPSRRFRDQETQYF.